Shown below are 9 T cell receptor beta chains from a single sample sequenced in a study of cytomegalovirus exposure and HLA in healthy donors (dated by TCRdb to 2017 to 2019). Library method: the immunoSEQ multiplex PCR assay. For the multiplex PCR, a mixture combining 60 forward primers for TCR Vbeta segments and 13 reverse primers for TCR Jbeta segments was used. Sourced from immuneACCESS, this table was stored by TCRdb with only in-frame sequences that have V and J called. A share of the clones is absent; for the studies checked, an unresolved V gene accounts for under half, and the remainder has no known explanation. The record for this sample contains under 90,000 clones. Roughly 14% of the sample comes from the top ten. Sequenced input: PBMCs. All receptors come from a man aged 50-60 years in good health and CMV-seropositive.

The genes are TRBV6-1 and TRBJ2-7; TRBD2 matches 11 bases. Germline V gene lookup returns CDR1 MNHNS and CDR2 SASEGT. V lost 7 bases, J lost 4 bases, and 9 bases stayed unmatched. The CDR3 has 15 residues. DNA for the CDR3: TGTGCCAGCATCCCCGGGACTAGCGGCACTTACGAGCAGTACGTC. This translates into CASIPGTSGTYEQYV.

The chain recombines TRBV19 with TRBJ2-7; 7 bases agree with TRBD1. This CDR3 is built from 15 residues. The J segment lost 6 bases and the V segment lost 5 bases, leaving 13 bases of the junction unmatched. Germline CDR1 and CDR2: LNHDA and SQIVND (reference sequence). The CDR3 DNA follows: TGTGCCAGTAGTGTGGCCCTAGACAGGGTCGGCGAGCAGTACGTC. This encodes CASSVALDRVGEQYV.

The rearrangement links TRBV7-2 to TRBJ2-7, with no clear D. Germline V lookup: CDR1 SGHTA, CDR2 FQGNSA. The CDR3 length is 12 residues. Trimming took 1 base from V and 5 from J, leaving 6 bases between them. CDR3 in amino acids: CASSLGLDEQYF. CDR3 coding DNA: TGTGCCAGCAGCTTAGGGTTAGACGAGCAGTACTTC.

The J gene is TRBJ2-1, the V gene TRBV14; D gene ambiguous. In germline, CDR1 is SGHDN, CDR2 FVKESK. The CDR3 totals 11 residues. V was shortened by 6 bases and J by 6 bases, with 6 bases between the two germline ends. CDR3 loop: CASSIRNEQFF. CDR3 nucleotide sequence: TGTGCCAGCAGTATTCGCAATGAGCAGTTCTTC.

The V gene is TRBV11-2, the J gene TRBJ2-3; possibly TRBD1 for D (5 bases). Trimming took 1 base from V and 4 from J, leaving 9 bases between them. There are 14 residues in the CDR3. CDR1 is SGHAT and CDR2 is FQNNGV in the germline V gene. The CDR3 DNA reads as TGTGCCAGCAGCTTAGCTCAAGGGGCAGATACGCAGTATTTT. Translation: CASSLAQGADTQYF.

The genes are TRBV28 and TRBJ2-5; TRBD1 is a possible D gene (6 bases). Germline values: CDR1 MDHEN, CDR2 SYDVKM. V was clipped by 6 bases and J by 4 bases, with 9 bases between them. The CDR3 extends over 12 amino acids. The CDR3 loop is CASRSTGETQYF. The CDR3 coding sequence is TGTGCCAGCAGGTCGACAGGAGAGACCCAGTACTTC.

The rearrangement joins TRBV25-1 to TRBJ2-1; the match to TRBD2 covers 7 bases. From germline, CDR1 is MGHDK and CDR2 SYGVNS. Unmatched junction bases numbered 7, after V lost 3 bases and J lost 5 bases. The CDR3 is 15 residues long. The CDR3 sequence is CASSDRRGLNNEQFF. The CDR3 nucleotides are TGTGCCAGCAGTGATCGTAGGGGACTAAACAATGAGCAGTTCTTC.

The J gene is TRBJ2-3, the V gene TRBV6-6; TRBD2 matches 11 bases. The germline V gene has CDR1 MNHNY and CDR2 SVGAGI (reference sequence). CDR3 length: 16 amino acids. The ends lost 0 bases at V and 5 bases at J; junction bases unmatched: 4. The chain's CDR3 is CASSYSRLAGGDTQYF. The CDR3 bases are TGTGCCAGCAGTTACTCGAGGCTAGCGGGGGGAGATACGCAGTATTTT.

V usage is TRBV7-9 and J usage is TRBJ2-1, with 9 bases matching TRBD2. Germline V gene sequence: CDR1 SEHNR, CDR2 FQNEAQ (reference sequence). The CDR3 covers 15 residues. V shed 3 bases and J 8 bases; nucleotides not matched to a gene: 8. DNA for the CDR3: TGTGCCAGCAGCTTCCCGGGACTAGCTGTCTATGAGCAGTTCTTC. This translates into CASSFPGLAVYEQFF.